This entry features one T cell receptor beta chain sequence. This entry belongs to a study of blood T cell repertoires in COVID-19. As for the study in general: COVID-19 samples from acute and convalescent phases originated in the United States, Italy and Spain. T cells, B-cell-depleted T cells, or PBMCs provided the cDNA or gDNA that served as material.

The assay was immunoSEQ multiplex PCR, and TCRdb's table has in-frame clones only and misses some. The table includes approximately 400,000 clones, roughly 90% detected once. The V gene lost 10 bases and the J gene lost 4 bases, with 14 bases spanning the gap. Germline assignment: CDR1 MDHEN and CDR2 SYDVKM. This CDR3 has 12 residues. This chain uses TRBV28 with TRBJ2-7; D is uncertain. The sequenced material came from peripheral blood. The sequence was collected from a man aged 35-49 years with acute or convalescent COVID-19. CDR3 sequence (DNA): TGTGCCACGTCCGTTTCCCTTTACGAGCAGTACTTC. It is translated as CATSVSLYEQYF. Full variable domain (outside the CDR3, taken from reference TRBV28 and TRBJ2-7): DVKVTQSSRYLVKRTGEKVFLECVQDMDHENMFWYRQDPGLGLRLIYFSYDVKMKEKGDIPEGYSVSREKKERFSLILESASTNQTSMYLCATSVSLYEQYFGPGTRLTVT.